The T cell receptor beta chain under discussion was sequenced for a study of T cells after yellow fever vaccination (dated by TCRdb to about 2019). In the study overall: The SMART-Seq v4 Ultra Low Input RNA kit was used to prepare libraries from fractions with low cell numbers. Bulk TCR alpha and beta repertoires were sequenced longitudinally to track T-cell clones before and after primary and booster YFV17D yellow fever vaccination. Blood was collected at multiple timepoints before and after primary and secondary immunization, and bulk PBMC replicates and cell subsets were isolated. Two healthy male donors, one aged 18 to 30 and one aged 30 to 40 years, made up the cohort.

Comment on this clonotype: Which antigen it targets is not known. No much larger clonotype is one base removed from it; base qualities were not supplied.

TCRdb lists the instrument as Illumina NovaSeq 6000. TCR cDNA was made using 5'RACE template switching, a step that added a universal primer site and unique molecular identifiers. cDNA synthesis was primed from both the TCR alpha and TCR beta constant segments. Library amplification involved two PCR steps, and the second step added sample barcodes and sequencing adapters. Sequencing of the libraries was done on either Illumina HiSeq 2500 (2x100 bp) or NovaSeq (2x150 bp). Per the source publication's procedure: MIGEC was used to demultiplex reads and collapse the reads into UMI consensus sequences, and MiXCR was used for V(D)J alignment. Using edgeR on replicate PBMC samples, clonotypes were called vaccine-responding if FDR was below 0.01 and the log2 fold change was above 5 up to day 15. CD4 or CD8 identity was assigned to each bulk clonotype according to whether the clonotype was present at higher abundance in the sequenced CD4 repertoire or the sequenced CD8 repertoire. Starting from the raw public reads, TCRdb applied fastp trimming at Q25, assembled clones with MiXCR and retained in-frame beta chains. Duplicate CDR3 protein sequences are folded into a single record with the most common DNA and genes. The V and J calls here are based on TCRdb, not the publication. For this sample the table gives about 340,000 distinct CDR3 sequences, of which under 15% were detected only once. The ten most abundant clones make up 3.2% of the sample.

Overall study outcomes, separate from this receptor: Compared with the primary T-cell response, the secondary T-cell response was weaker but faster, peaking on day 5 rather than day 15. Computational filtering was required because FACS-sorted repertoires could contain abundant contaminating clonotypes from the bulk population. Because the study included only a couple of donors, the extent to which the findings can be generalized is limited. A small fraction of clonotypes appeared in both the CD4 and CD8 compartments, likely as a result of convergent recombination. Most clones expanded after primary vaccination were re-detected after the booster (approximately 96% of CD4 and around nine tenths of CD8), suggesting broad memory maintenance.

What this sample's treatment or condition label stands for: live attenuated yellow fever vaccine strain. A standard Ficoll-Paque protocol was used to isolate PBMCs from peripheral blood. Dynabeads CD4 and CD8 positive selection kits were used to isolate the CD4 and CD8 T-cell fractions. RNA was extracted with TriZol from bulk PBMCs, CD4 and CD8 fractions, and dextramer-positive and dextramer-negative fractions. In the germline V gene (reference sequence), CDR1 corresponds to DFQATT and CDR2 to SNEGSKA. CDR3 length: 16 amino acids, cysteine to phenylalanine. The read is trimmed to its CDR3 DNA, 48 bases read in frame from base 1. V is trimmed back by 0 bases and J by 7 bases, and the junction contains 8 bases that no gene match accounts for.

This TCR was recovered from a man between 18 and 29 years old who received the YFV17D yellow fever vaccine. This material consisted of CD4+ T cells sorted from PBMCs, taken 15 days after the yellow fever booster vaccination. Recombination connected TRBV20-1 to TRBJ2-2, and TRBD2 aligns with 10 junction nucleotides. The CDR3 loop reads CSARDRIAGGHGELFF. DNA sequence: TGCAGTGCTAGAGATCGAATAGCGGGGGGCCACGGGGAGCTGTTTTTT.